These 28 T cell receptor beta chains were all obtained from the same sample, sequenced in a study of TIL therapy for anti-PD-1-resistant metastatic lung cancer. The immunoSEQ assay was v3. Profiling relied on immunoSEQ multiplex PCR, and the TCRdb table lists in-frame clones only, not all of them. Found here are 45,000 to 75,000 clones, around 86% of them singletons; the top ten hold roughly 2.6%. The sample's time point: pre-treatment sample, taken before nivolumab and TIL therapy. Sample: blood, taken at baseline. The receptor source for this set is a person between 25 and 79 years old with non-small cell lung cancer.

A remark on this clone: Sequence at one end of the junction differs from germline and may be a read error. The rearrangement joins TRBV2 to TRBJ1-2, with D possibly TRBD1 on 6 matching bases. The CDR3 is 15 amino acids. Germline lookup yields CDR1 SNHLY and CDR2 FYNNEI. CDR3 in DNA: TGTGCCAGCAGTTTTGACAGGACCTCTGGTTATGGCTACGCCTTC. Encoded protein: CASSFDRTSGYGYAF. Based on the CDR3 plus reference TRBV2 and TRBJ1-2, the full variable domain is EPEVTQTPSHQVTQMGQEVILRCVPISNHLYFYWYRQILGQKVEFLVSFYNNEISEKSEIFDDQFSVERPDGSNFTLKIRSTKLEDSAMYFCASSFDRTSGYGYAFGSGTRLTVV.

The rearrangement links TRBV10-3 to TRBJ2-5; D is undetermined. The CDR3 runs 13 residues. Germline values: CDR1 ENHRY, CDR2 SYGVKD. V dropped 4 bases and J dropped 5 bases, with 11 bases sitting between them. CDR3 nucleotide sequence: TGTGCCATCAGTGGTCGCATCGGGGAGACCCAGTACTTC. Protein product: CAISGRIGETQYF.

The CDR3 region has the DNA TGTGCCAGCAGCTCGAGGACAGGAACCTCCTACGAGCAGTACTTC. Translated, it gives CASSSRTGTSYEQYF. This rearrangement joins TRBV7-9 to TRBJ2-7, with 7 bases matching TRBD1. V lost 4 bases and J lost 0; bases outside the gene matches: 6. Germline-derived CDR1 and CDR2 are SEHNR and FQNEAQ (reference sequence). This CDR3 region has 15 residues.

The gene calls are TRBV4-1 and TRBJ2-1; a possible D gene is TRBD1 (6 bases). V lost 1 base, J lost 4 bases, and 14 bases lay in between. The CDR3 loop spans 16 amino acids. Germline loops: CDR1 MGHRA, CDR2 YSYEKL. CDR3 protein: CASSQAWDIGYNEQFF. CDR3 coding DNA: TGCGCCAGCAGCCAAGCTTGGGACATAGGGTACAATGAGCAGTTCTTC.

This clone was observed a few times. This chain connects TRBV5-6 to TRBJ2-5; 7 bases fit TRBD2. The junction had 7 bases not matched to a gene; V was cut back by 3 bases and J by 2 bases. In germline, CDR1 is SGHDT, CDR2 YYEEEE. The CDR3 runs to 15 residues. CDR3 coding DNA: TGTGCCAGCAGCTCCCTAACTAGCGCTCAAGAGACCCAGTACTTC. Translation gives CASSSLTSAQETQYF.

This clone was counted a few times. The gene calls are TRBV2 and TRBJ2-3; a weak D match, TRBD2 (6 bases). Germline V CDR1 and CDR2: SNHLY, FYNNEI. The CDR3 covers 13 residues. The germline V and J ends were trimmed by 7 bases and 4 bases, with 12 bases remaining between them. In DNA, the CDR3 is TGTGCCAGCATGGAGGGAGAGGCAGATACGCAGTATTTT. It specifies CASMEGEADTQYF. The entire variable domain, with the rest obtained from reference TRBV2 and TRBJ2-3, is as follows: EPEVTQTPSHQVTQMGQEVILRCVPISNHLYFYWYRQILGQKVEFLVSFYNNEISEKSEIFDDQFSVERPDGSNFTLKIRSTKLEDSAMYFCASMEGEADTQYFGPGTRLTVL.

This chain connects TRBV5-1 to TRBJ2-3, with TRBD1 matching 9 bases. The J segment lost 4 bases and the V segment lost 4 bases, leaving 4 bases of the junction unmatched. CDR3 length: 14 amino acids. Germline CDR1 and CDR2: SGHRS and YFSETQ. The CDR3 sequence: CASSGTGRADTQYF. For the CDR3, the DNA is TGCGCCAGCAGCGGGACAGGGAGAGCAGATACGCAGTATTTT.

J is TRBJ2-7 and V is TRBV20-1; D not resolved. V dropped 2 bases and J dropped 1 base, with 3 bases sitting between them. The CDR3 length is 11 residues. CDR1 and CDR2 from the germline V gene are DFQATT and SNEGSKA (reference sequence). CDR3 loop: CSARLSYEQYF. CDR3 DNA: TGCAGTGCTAGACTTTCCTACGAGCAGTACTTC.

The chain has TRBV3-1 (or the pseudogene TRBV3-2) and TRBJ1-1; weak D call: TRBD1 (5 bases). The germline gives CDR1 LGHDT, CDR2 YNNKEL (reference sequence). There are 16 residues in the CDR3. V was shortened by 0 bases and J by 4 bases, with 15 bases between the two germline ends. Here the CDR3 reads CASSQEGRLQGTEAFF. CDR3 DNA sequence: TGTGCCAGCAGCCAAGAAGGTCGGCTTCAGGGCACTGAAGCTTTCTTT.

This clone was counted only a few times. This chain uses TRBV30 with TRBJ1-1; TRBD1 matches at 8 bases. V lost 2 bases and J lost 4; bases outside the gene matches: 6. The CDR3 runs 14 residues. Germline CDR1 is GTSNPN and CDR2 is SVGIG (reference sequence). The CDR3 is CAWSYKDRGTEAFF. Written as DNA, the CDR3 is TGTGCCTGGAGTTACAAAGACAGGGGCACTGAAGCTTTCTTT.

The rearrangement links TRBV6-5 to TRBJ1-1; D possibly corresponds to TRBD1 (6 bases). The V gene's germline CDR1 is MNHEY and CDR2 SVGAGI. This CDR3 is built from 16 residues. V was clipped by 0 bases and J by 0 bases, with 11 bases between them. The CDR3 bases are TGTGCCAGCAGTTACTCTAAATGGACAGTGAACACTGAAGCTTTCTTT. It encodes CASSYSKWTVNTEAFF.

The table lists this clone with a count of one. The CDR3 sequence is CASKAWLTSDTQYF. Written as DNA, the CDR3 is TGTGCCAGCAAGGCCTGGTTGACCTCAGATACGCAGTATTTT. V usage is TRBV13 and J usage is TRBJ2-3; D remains ambiguous. The length of the CDR3 is 14 residues. CDR1 is PRHDT, CDR2 FYEKMQ, per germline (reference sequence). The V and J ends lost 7 bases and 4 bases respectively, with 15 bases between them.

The chain recombines TRBV5-1 with TRBJ1-2; 7 bases match TRBD1. Germline assignment: CDR1 SGHRS and CDR2 YFSETQ. V dropped 5 bases and J dropped 0; count of bases not matched to a gene: 4. The CDR3 covers 14 residues. The CDR3 nucleotides are TGCGCCAGCAGAGATGGACAGGCTAACTATGGCTACACCTTC. This codes for CASRDGQANYGYTF.

This chain connects TRBV27 to TRBJ1-2; 10 positions agree with TRBD1. J gave up 8 bases and V 8 bases, and 11 bases lay outside the gene matches. Germline V gene lookup returns CDR1 MNHEY and CDR2 SMNVEV (reference sequence). This CDR3 contains 14 residues. CDR3 region: CASRPSRDRGGYTF. In DNA, the CDR3 is TGTGCCAGCCGCCCGAGTAGGGACAGGGGAGGCTACACCTTC.

V is TRBV6-4 and J is TRBJ2-1, with 11 nucleotides matching TRBD2. Unmatched junction bases numbered 16, after V lost 3 bases and J lost 3 bases. The CDR3 is 20 amino acids. CDR1 and CDR2 from the germline V gene are MRHNA and SNTAGT. The CDR3 reads CASSEKWTSGPRGGYNEQFF. In DNA, the CDR3 is TGTGCCAGCAGTGAAAAGTGGACTAGCGGGCCCAGAGGGGGCTACAATGAGCAGTTCTTC.

The chain uses TRBV18 and TRBJ1-1, with D hard to call. Germline V gives CDR1 KGHSH, CDR2 LQKENI. The V gene lost 0 bases and the J gene lost 6 bases, with 8 bases spanning the gap. The CDR3 has 13 amino acids. The CDR3 DNA reads as TGTGCCAGCTCACCACCTTTAGGACCTGAAGCTTTCTTT. Translated, it gives CASSPPLGPEAFF.

The J gene is TRBJ2-7, the V gene TRBV6-6; 10 bases match TRBD1. Per germline, CDR1 MNHNY and CDR2 SVGAGI (reference sequence). Losses at the gene ends were 5 bases for V and 4 bases for J; bases not matched to a gene: 5. CDR3 size: 14 residues. CDR3 nucleotides: TGTGCCAGCAGTCCCGGGACAGGGGTATACGAGCAGTACTTC. Protein: CASSPGTGVYEQYF.

The chain recombines TRBV3-1 (or the pseudogene TRBV3-2) with TRBJ2-3; D tentatively reads TRBD1 or TRBD2 (5 bases each). Trimming took 3 bases from V and 0 from J, leaving 13 bases between them. This CDR3 contains 16 residues. Germline V gives CDR1 LGHDT, CDR2 YNNKEL (reference sequence). Written as DNA, the CDR3 is TGTGCCAGCAGCCAGGCCTCGGGACGAAGCACAGATACGCAGTATTTT. It encodes CASSQASGRSTDTQYF.

This sequence joins TRBV7-2 and TRBJ1-3; D gene unclear. The V gene lost 5 bases and the J gene lost 5 bases, with 16 bases spanning the gap. Germline V gene data show CDR1 as SGHTA and CDR2 as FQGNSA. The CDR3 loop spans 15 amino acids. The CDR3 DNA follows: TGTGCCAGCAGCCCCCGGAACCTCGGGCGAAACACCATATATTTT. Its translation is CASSPRNLGRNTIYF.

V usage is TRBV6-5 and J usage is TRBJ1-1, with D tentatively TRBD1 (5 bases). Trimming took 2 bases from V and 11 from J, leaving 15 bases between them. The CDR3 spans 13 residues. Looked up from germline, CDR1 is MNHEY and CDR2 is SVGAGI. The CDR3 nucleotides are TGTGCCAGCAGTTACCCCCAGGGACGGCGGGCTTTCTTT. Translation: CASSYPQGRRAFF.

The genes are TRBV5-1 and TRBJ2-2; TRBD1 aligns across 7 bases. Germline assignment: CDR1 SGHRS and CDR2 YFSETQ. V was pared by 3 bases and J by 1 base, with 6 bases of the junction left unmatched. The CDR3 is made up of 16 amino acids. The CDR3 DNA reads as TGCGCCAGCAGCTCCGCCGGGACAGTGAACACCGGGGAGCTGTTTTTT. Translating gives CASSSAGTVNTGELFF.

V usage is TRBV28 and J usage is TRBJ1-2; 7 positions agree with TRBD1. The junction had 4 bases not matched to a gene; V was cut back by 5 bases and J by 4 bases. The CDR3 spans 13 residues. Germline V gives CDR1 MDHEN, CDR2 SYDVKM. The CDR3: CASSRDRLYGYTF. The CDR3, as DNA: TGTGCCAGCAGTAGGGACAGACTCTATGGCTACACCTTC.

This chain joins TRBV28 and TRBJ2-7; D uncertain. This CDR3 is 12 amino acids long. Germline loops: CDR1 MDHEN, CDR2 SYDVKM. Trimming removed 6 bases from V and 2 bases from J, with 8 bases in between. The CDR3 DNA reads as TGTGCCAGCAGCGAGAGAACCTACGAGCAGTACTTC. This encodes CASSERTYEQYF.

The gene calls are TRBV27 and TRBJ1-1, with 8 bases matching TRBD1. The germline CDR1 and CDR2 sequences are MNHEY and SMNVEV (reference sequence). V lost 0 bases, J lost 10 bases, and 13 bases stayed unmatched. CDR3 size: 16 residues. CDR3 region: CASSLSSPGGPSGAFF. In nucleotides, the CDR3 is TGTGCCAGCAGTTTATCGAGCCCAGGGGGCCCATCTGGAGCTTTCTTT.

This clone was observed a handful of times. This chain uses TRBV19 with TRBJ1-1; TRBD1 is a possible D gene (6 bases). The CDR3 runs to 15 residues. Trimming shortened V by 8 bases and J by 3 bases, and 19 bases separated the two germline ends. CDR1 is LNHDA and CDR2 is SQIVND in the germline V gene (reference sequence). CDR3 loop: CASRRQAAVHTEAFF. The CDR3 nucleotides read TGTGCCAGTCGAAGACAGGCCGCGGTGCACACTGAAGCTTTCTTT.

The V gene is TRBV5-4, the J gene TRBJ2-7; D might be TRBD1 (7 bases). CDR3 length: 16 amino acids. In germline, CDR1 is SGHNT, CDR2 YYREEE (reference sequence). Trimming took 0 bases from V and 7 from J, leaving 20 bases between them. CDR3 protein: CASSLGSGDSLLEQYF. In nucleotides, the CDR3 is TGTGCCAGCAGCTTGGGATCGGGGGACAGTCTACTGGAGCAGTACTTC.

V and J are TRBV18 and TRBJ1-5; 7 bases map to TRBD1. The V gene end was trimmed by 4 bases and the J gene end by 2 bases; junction bases not matched to a gene: 2. Germline V CDR1 and CDR2: KGHSH, LQKENI. The CDR3 contains 14 residues. The CDR3 sequence is CASSRDSGNQPQHF. The CDR3 DNA is TGTGCCAGCTCACGGGACAGTGGCAATCAGCCCCAGCATTTT.

V and J are TRBV7-8 and TRBJ2-7; 14 bases line up with TRBD2. This CDR3 has 17 residues. V trimming: 5 bases; J trimming: 7 bases; junction bases outside the gene matches: 13. CDR1 and CDR2 (germline): SGHVS, FQNEAQ. The CDR3 nucleotides are TGTGCCAGCAGCCTACCGGGACTAGCGGGGGCATCGCGGGAGCAGTACTTC. Translating gives CASSLPGLAGASREQYF.